One and the same sample provided the 4 T cell receptor beta chains below, sequenced in a study of T cell responses to AZD1222 COVID-19 vaccine. The table came from immunoSEQ multiplex PCR; TCRdb's copy has only in-frame clones and leaves some out. Of more than 60,000 clones listed, over 75% are singletons. The sequencing here drew on peripheral blood, taken on day 0 of AZD1222 vaccination. These receptors were collected from an adult in good health.

V and J are TRBV9 and TRBJ2-7; possibly TRBD1 for D (6 bases). CDR3 length equals 14 residues. Trimming left V 4 bases short and J 2 bases short, with 13 bases between. Germline V gene data show CDR1 as SGDLS and CDR2 as YYNGEE. The CDR3 sequence is CASSPATGAYEQYF. The DNA of the CDR3 is TGTGCCAGCAGCCCAGCGACAGGAGCCTACGAGCAGTACTTC.

The chain is built from TRBV21-1 and TRBJ2-7; the D call in the table, TRBD2, was not verified against the DNA. TRBV21-1 is given as a pseudogene. This CDR3 comprises 18 residues. CDR3 sequence reads: CASSKGSREEVLYYEQYF. CDR3 DNA sequence: TGTGCCAGCAGCAAAGGTTCGAGGGAGGAGGTGTTATACTACGAGCAGTACTTC.

This clone was picked up a small number of times. The chain is built from TRBV6-5 and TRBJ2-7; D tentatively fits TRBD1 or TRBD2 (5 bases each). This CDR3 is built from 13 residues. Germline V gene data show CDR1 as MNHEY and CDR2 as SVGAGI. Trimming cost V 0 bases and J 12 bases, with 15 bases left between them. For the CDR3, the DNA is TGTGCCAGCAGTTACTCGCGCAGGGAGCGACCGTACTTC. The encoded protein is CASSYSRRERPYF.

This chain links TRBV6-1 with TRBJ1-2; D uncertain. The CDR3 is made up of 14 amino acids. The germline V gene has CDR1 MNHNS and CDR2 SASEGT. V gave up 3 bases and J gave up 4 bases, with 12 bases separating them. The CDR3 is CASSDLGSSYGYTF. The CDR3 DNA reads TGTGCCAGCAGTGATTTGGGTTCGAGCTATGGCTACACCTTC.